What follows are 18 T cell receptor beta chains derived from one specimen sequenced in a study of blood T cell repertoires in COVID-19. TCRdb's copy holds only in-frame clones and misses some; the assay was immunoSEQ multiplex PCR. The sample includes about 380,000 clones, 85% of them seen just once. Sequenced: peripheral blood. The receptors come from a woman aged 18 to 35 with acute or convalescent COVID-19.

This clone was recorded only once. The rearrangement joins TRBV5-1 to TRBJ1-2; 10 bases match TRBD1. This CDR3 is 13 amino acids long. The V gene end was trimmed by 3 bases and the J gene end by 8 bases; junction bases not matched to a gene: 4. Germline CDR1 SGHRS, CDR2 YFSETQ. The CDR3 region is CASSSGQGYGYTF. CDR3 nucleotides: TGCGCCAGCAGCTCGGGACAGGGGTACGGCTACACCTTC.

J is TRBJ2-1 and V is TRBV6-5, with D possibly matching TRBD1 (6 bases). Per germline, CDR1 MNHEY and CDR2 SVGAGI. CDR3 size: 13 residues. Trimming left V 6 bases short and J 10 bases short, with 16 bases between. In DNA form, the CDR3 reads TGTGCCAGCAGGGCCGCAGGGGAATACGAGCAGTTCTTC. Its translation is CASRAAGEYEQFF.

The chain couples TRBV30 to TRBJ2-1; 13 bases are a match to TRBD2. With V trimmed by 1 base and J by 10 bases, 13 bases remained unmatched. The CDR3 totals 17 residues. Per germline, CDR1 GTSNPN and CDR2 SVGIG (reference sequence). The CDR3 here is CAWSAKRTSGGAVEQFF. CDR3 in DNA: TGTGCCTGGAGTGCAAAACGCACTAGCGGGGGGGCCGTCGAGCAGTTCTTC.

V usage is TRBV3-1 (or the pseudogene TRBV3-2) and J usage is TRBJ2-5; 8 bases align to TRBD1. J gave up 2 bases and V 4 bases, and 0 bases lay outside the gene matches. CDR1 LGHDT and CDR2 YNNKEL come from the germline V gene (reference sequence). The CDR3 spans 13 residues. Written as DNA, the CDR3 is TGTGCCAGCAGCCGACAGGGGCAAGAGACCCAGTACTTC. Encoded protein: CASSRQGQETQYF.

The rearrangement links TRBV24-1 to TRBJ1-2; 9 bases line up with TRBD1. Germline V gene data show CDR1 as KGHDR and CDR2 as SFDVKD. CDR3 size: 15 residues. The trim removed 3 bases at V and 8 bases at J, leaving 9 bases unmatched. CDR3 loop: CATSDRRQGVRGYTF. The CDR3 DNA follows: TGTGCCACCAGTGATCGCCGACAGGGGGTTAGGGGCTACACCTTC.

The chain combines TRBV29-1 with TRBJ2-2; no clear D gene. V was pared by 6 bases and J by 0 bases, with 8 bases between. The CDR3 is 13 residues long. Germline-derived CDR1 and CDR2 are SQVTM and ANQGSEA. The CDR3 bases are TGCAGCGTCCGTGGCCCGAACACCGGGGAGCTGTTTTTT. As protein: CSVRGPNTGELFF.

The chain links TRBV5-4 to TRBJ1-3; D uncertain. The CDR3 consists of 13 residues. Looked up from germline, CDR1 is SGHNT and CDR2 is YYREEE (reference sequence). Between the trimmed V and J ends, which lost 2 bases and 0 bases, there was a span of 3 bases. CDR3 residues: CASSFSSGNTIYF. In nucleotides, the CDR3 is TGTGCCAGCAGCTTCAGCTCTGGAAACACCATATATTTT.

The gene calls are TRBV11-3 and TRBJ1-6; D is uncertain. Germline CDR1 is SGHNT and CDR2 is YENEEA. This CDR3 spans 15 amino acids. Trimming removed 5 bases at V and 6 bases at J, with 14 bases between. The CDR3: CASSQDLGFNSPLHF. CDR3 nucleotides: TGTGCCAGCAGCCAAGACCTCGGGTTTAATTCACCCCTCCACTTT. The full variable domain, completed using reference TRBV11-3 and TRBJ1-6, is EAGVVQSPRYKIIEKKQPVAFWCNPISGHNTLYWYLQNLGQGPELLIRYENEEAVDDSQLPKDRFSAERLKGVDSTLKIQPAELGDSAVYLCASSQDLGFNSPLHFGNGTRLTVT.

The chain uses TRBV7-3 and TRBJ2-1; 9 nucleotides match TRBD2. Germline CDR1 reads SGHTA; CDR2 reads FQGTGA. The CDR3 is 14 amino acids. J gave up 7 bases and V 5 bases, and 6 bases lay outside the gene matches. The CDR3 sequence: CASSAGTSRNEQFF. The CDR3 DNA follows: TGTGCCAGCAGCGCTGGGACTAGCCGTAATGAGCAGTTCTTC.

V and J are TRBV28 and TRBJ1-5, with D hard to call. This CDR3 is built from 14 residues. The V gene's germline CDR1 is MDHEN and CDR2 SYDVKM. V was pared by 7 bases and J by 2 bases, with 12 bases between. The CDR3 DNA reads TGTGCCAGCAAGACGCGGGCGGGCAATCAGCCCCAGCATTTT. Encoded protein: CASKTRAGNQPQHF.

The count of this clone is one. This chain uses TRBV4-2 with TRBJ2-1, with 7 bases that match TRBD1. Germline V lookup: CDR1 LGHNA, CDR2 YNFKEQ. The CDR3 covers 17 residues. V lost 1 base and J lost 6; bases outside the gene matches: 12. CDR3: CASSQGDQGVQGNEQFF. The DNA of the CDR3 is TGTGCCAGCAGCCAAGGGGATCAGGGGGTTCAGGGCAATGAGCAGTTCTTC.

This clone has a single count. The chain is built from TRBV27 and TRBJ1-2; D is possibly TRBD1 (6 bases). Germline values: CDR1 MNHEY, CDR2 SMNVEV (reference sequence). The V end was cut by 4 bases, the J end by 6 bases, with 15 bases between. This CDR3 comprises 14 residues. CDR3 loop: CASSSQGSVHGYTF. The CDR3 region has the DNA TGTGCCAGCAGTTCACAGGGTAGCGTACATGGCTACACCTTC.

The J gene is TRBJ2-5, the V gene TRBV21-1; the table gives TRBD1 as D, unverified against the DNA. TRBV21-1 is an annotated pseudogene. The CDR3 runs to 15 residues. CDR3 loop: CASSFPTGAWETQYF. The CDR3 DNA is TGTGCCAGCAGCTTTCCAACAGGGGCTTGGGAGACCCAGTACTTC.

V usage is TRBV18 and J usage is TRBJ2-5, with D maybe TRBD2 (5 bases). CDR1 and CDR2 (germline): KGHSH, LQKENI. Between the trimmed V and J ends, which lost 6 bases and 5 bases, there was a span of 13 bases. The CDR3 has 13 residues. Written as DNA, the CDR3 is TGTGCCAGCTCGCCCCAGGAGCGGGAGACCCAGTACTTC. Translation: CASSPQERETQYF.

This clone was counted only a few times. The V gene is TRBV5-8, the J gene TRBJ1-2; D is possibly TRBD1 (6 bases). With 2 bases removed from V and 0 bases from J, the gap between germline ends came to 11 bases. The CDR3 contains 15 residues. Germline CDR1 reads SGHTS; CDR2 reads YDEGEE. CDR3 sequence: CASSFQQGTNYGYTF. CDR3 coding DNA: TGTGCCAGCAGCTTTCAACAGGGTACTAACTATGGCTACACCTTC. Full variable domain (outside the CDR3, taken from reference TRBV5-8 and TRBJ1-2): EAGVTQSPTHLIKTRGQQATLRCSPISGHTSVYWYQQALGLGLQFLLWYDEGEERNRGNFPPRFSGRQFPNYSSELNVNALELEDSALYLCASSFQQGTNYGYTFGSGTRLTVV.

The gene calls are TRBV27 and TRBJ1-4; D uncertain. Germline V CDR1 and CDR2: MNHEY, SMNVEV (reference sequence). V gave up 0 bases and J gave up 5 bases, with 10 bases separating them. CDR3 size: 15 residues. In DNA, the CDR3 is TGTGCCAGCAGTTTATCTTCCCTCGGGAATGAAAAACTGTTTTTT. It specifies CASSLSSLGNEKLFF.

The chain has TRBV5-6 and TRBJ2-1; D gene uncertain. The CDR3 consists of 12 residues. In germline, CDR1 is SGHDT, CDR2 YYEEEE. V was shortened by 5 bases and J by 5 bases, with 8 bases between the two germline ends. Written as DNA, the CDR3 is TGTGCCAGCAGTTTTCTTAACAATGAGCAGTTCTTC. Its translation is CASSFLNNEQFF.

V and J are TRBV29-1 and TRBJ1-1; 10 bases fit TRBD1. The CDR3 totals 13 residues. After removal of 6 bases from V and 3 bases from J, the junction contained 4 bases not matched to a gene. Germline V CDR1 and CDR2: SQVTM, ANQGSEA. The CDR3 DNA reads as TGCAGCGTCGACAGGGGGCGCGACACTGAAGCTTTCTTT. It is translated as CSVDRGRDTEAFF.